This T cell receptor (beta chain) was observed in a study of low-dose radiotherapy and immunotherapy resistance in tumors. Study overall: Ipilimumab 1 mg/kg every six weeks, together with nivolumab 240 mg every two weeks, was given intravenously to patients. Patients received cyclophosphamide 200 mg/m2 intravenously every two weeks, the day before radiation-immunotherapy. Aspirin was taken orally by patients at 300 mg daily for four cycles from cycle 1 day 1.

Concerning this clonotype: Since a far larger clone is one base different, this is likely a read error.

Primers used for first-strand cDNA, a TRAV- and TRBV-specific set, covered both alpha and beta chains. TCR amplification involved 15 to 20 PCR cycles with a constant-region primer and V-primer adapter. TCRdb re-called the reads with MiXCR, one entry per CDR3 protein. The repertoire holds 65,000 to 95,000 distinct CDR3 sequences, approximately 17% seen once, with 5.5% to 6% in the top ten. Described time point: before trial treatment. Eligibility was restricted to patients presenting with advanced solid tumors that lacked tumor-infiltrating lymphocytes. V dropped 5 bases and J dropped 10 bases, with 12 bases sitting between them. CDR1 MDHEN and CDR2 SYDVKM come from the germline V gene. CDR3 length equals 12 residues.

Sequences were derived from PBMCs, sampled before treatment. J is TRBJ2-1 and V is TRBV28, with a tentative D call TRBD2 (5 bases). The receptor was isolated from a male donor with prostate cancer. CDR3 nucleotide sequence: TGTGCCAGCAGTCGGGGAACCTACGAGCAGTTCTTC. Its translation is CASSRGTYEQFF. Full variable domain (remainder filled in from reference TRBV28 and TRBJ2-1): DVKVTQSSRYLVKRTGEKVFLECVQDMDHENMFWYRQDPGLGLRLIYFSYDVKMKEKGDIPEGYSVSREKKERFSLILESASTNQTSMYLCASSRGTYEQFFGPGTRLTVL.